The subject of this entry is one T cell receptor beta chain. Assay: immunoSEQ multiplex PCR; the TCRdb copy retains only in-frame clones and omits some. The sample has around 350,000 clones; around 79% are singletons. The data stem from a study of shared clonotypes between healthy human individuals. Investigators divided CD4+ cells into CD45RA+ naive and CD45RA-negative memory subsets. The CDR3 totals 13 residues. This TCR derives from a man younger than 40 in good health. The source material was memory CD4+ T cells sorted from blood. The subset was: CD45RA-negative fraction. V gene TRBV1 combines with J gene TRBJ1-5; the D call of TRBD1 is as the table states it, not checked on the DNA. TRBV1 is annotated as a pseudogene. The CDR3 sequence: CTSSPAGNQPQHF. The DNA for the CDR3 is TGCACCAGCAGCCCAGCAGGGAACCAGCCCCAGCATTTT.